This T cell receptor beta chain was identified during a study of OX40 agonist ivuxolimab in advanced cancers. Germline values: CDR1 KGHSH, CDR2 LQKENI. Between the trimmed V and J ends, which lost 2 bases and 6 bases, there was a span of 15 bases. There are 15 residues in the CDR3. Details on this clone: Its antigen is as yet unknown.

Clones were read by immunoSEQ multiplex PCR, and TCRdb kept only the in-frame ones, dropping some. The sample lists about 53,000 clones, around 89% occurring once. Findings of the study overall: With doses of 0.1-3.0 mg/kg, partial responders showed among the lowest clonal expansion. In general, CD8+ T cells held more expanded clones than CD4+ did, on average.

The receptor was isolated from an adult with an advanced solid tumor such as melanoma, head and neck, liver or kidney cancer. The V and J genes are TRBV18 and TRBJ2-3, with TRBD1 as a possible D gene (6 bases). Sample: CD4+ or CD8+ T cells sorted from blood, taken in a trial of the OX40 agonist ivuxolimab. CDR3 amino acids: CASSPEITGTDTQYF. CDR3 sequence (DNA): TGTGCCAGCTCACCAGAAATCACAGGGACGGATACGCAGTATTTT.